These T cell receptor beta chains were read from a single sample in a study of blood T cell repertoires in COVID-19. The assay was immunoSEQ multiplex PCR, and TCRdb's table has in-frame clones only and misses some. This table has a few hundred thousand clones, 90% to 95% appearing once. Sequenced sample: PBMCs or T cells enriched from blood (not recorded which). The source of these receptors is a human donor in a cohort exposed to, infected with or recovered from COVID-19 (not recorded which). The donor label of this sample is uncertain. Each CDR3 is given with its conserved first and last residue. Fields, in order: D gene, V gene, clone size, J gene, CDR3 protein, CDR3 DNA. D genes are given only for firm matches. The size of a clone is reported for some rows only, either as once, few or many, or as a class for expanded clones.

TRBD1,TRBV19,-,TRBJ1-4,CASTPGGQGDEKLFF,TGTGCCAGTACCCCAGGGGGACAGGGGGACGAAAAACTGTTTTTT
TRBD2,TRBV19,few,TRBJ2-4,CASSISAGALKNIQYF,TGTGCCAGTAGTATCTCAGCGGGGGCTTTAAAAAACATTCAGTACTTC
TRBD2,TRBV10-3,-,TRBJ2-1,CAISEGGLAGGNEQFF,TGTGCCATCAGTGAGGGCGGACTAGCGGGGGGAAATGAGCAGTTCTTC
TRBD1,TRBV13,-,TRBJ2-5,CASSLFRGLQETQYF,TGTGCCAGCAGCTTATTCAGGGGGCTCCAAGAGACCCAGTACTTC
TRBD1,TRBV10-2,-,TRBJ1-2,CASSPGQPPNYGYTF,TGCGCCAGCAGCCCGGGACAGCCTCCTAACTATGGCTACACCTTC
-,TRBV2,-,TRBJ2-2,CASSEGQGKNTGELFF,TGTGCCAGCAGTGAAGGGCAGGGGAAGAACACCGGGGAGCTGTTTTTT
TRBD1,TRBV2,-,TRBJ1-5,CASSYRGANQPQHF,TGTGCCAGCAGCTACAGGGGAGCAAATCAGCCCCAGCATTTT
-,TRBV9,once,TRBJ2-7,CASSVDLGKHYEQYF,TGTGCCAGCAGCGTAGATCTCGGGAAGCACTACGAGCAGTACTTC
TRBD1,TRBV15,few,TRBJ1-2,CATRSGQGGYGYTF,TGTGCCACCCGCTCGGGACAGGGCGGCTATGGCTACACCTTC
TRBD2,TRBV3-1/TRBV3-2,-,TRBJ2-3,CASRVSGGGDTQYF,TGTGCCAGCAGGGTTAGCGGGGGCGGGGATACGCAGTATTTT
TRBD2,TRBV13,once,TRBJ2-1,CASSLSWVSGGATNEQFF,TGTGCCAGCAGTCTATCGTGGGTTAGCGGGGGGGCAACGAATGAGCAGTTCTTC
TRBD1,TRBV9,-,TRBJ1-5,CASSPDRGDYSNQPQHF,TGTGCCAGCAGCCCGGACAGGGGCGATTATAGCAATCAGCCCCAGCATTTT
TRBD1,TRBV4-1,-,TRBJ1-6,CASSQSGQGNSPLHF,TGCGCCAGCAGCCAGTCGGGACAGGGGAATTCACCCCTCCACTTT
-,TRBV14,-,TRBJ1-3,CASSQQGLSGNTIYF,TGTGCCAGCAGCCAACAGGGTCTTTCGGGAAACACCATATATTTT
TRBD1,TRBV20-1,once,TRBJ2-7,CSASNPLTGAYEQYF,TGCAGTGCTAGTAATCCCCTGACAGGGGCCTACGAGCAGTACTTC
-,TRBV27,-,TRBJ2-7,CASSLGHNYEQYF,TGTGCCAGCAGTTTAGGACACAACTACGAGCAGTACTTC
-,TRBV9,-,TRBJ1-4,CASSVGWQTNEKLFF,TGTGCCAGCAGCGTAGGGTGGCAAACTAATGAAAAACTGTTTTTT
TRBD1,TRBV14,-,TRBJ2-1,CASSQGTGYNEQFF,TGTGCCAGCAGCCAAGGGACAGGCTACAATGAGCAGTTCTTC
-,TRBV4-2,-,TRBJ2-7,CASSQEKGQSYEQYF,TGTGCCAGCAGCCAGGAAAAAGGACAGTCCTACGAGCAGTACTTC
TRBD1,TRBV4-1,-,TRBJ1-6,CASSQVDRGRNSPLHF,TGCGCCAGCAGCCAAGTGGACAGGGGGCGTAATTCACCCCTCCACTTT
-,TRBV4-3,-,TRBJ2-3,CASSHGSSADTQYF,TGCGCCAGCAGCCACGGATCGAGCGCAGATACGCAGTATTTT
-,TRBV5-6,-,TRBJ1-5,CASSLAGRDQPQHF,TGTGCCAGCAGCCTGGCCGGGAGAGATCAGCCCCAGCATTTT
TRBD2,TRBV4-1,-,TRBJ2-1,CASSQGLAGGFEQFF,TGCGCCAGCAGCCAAGGTCTAGCGGGGGGGTTTGAGCAGTTCTTC
TRBD2,TRBV5-3,-,TRBJ2-3,CARSGGLAAAPDTQYF,TGTGCCAGAAGCGGGGGACTAGCTGCCGCCCCAGATACGCAGTATTTT
-,TRBV12-3/TRBV12-4,-,TRBJ1-1,CASSLQGDTEAFF,TGTGCCAGCAGTTTACAGGGCGACACTGAAGCTTTCTTT
-,TRBV27,-,TRBJ1-1,CASRGGHTEAFF,TGTGCCAGCAGGGGAGGGCACACTGAAGCTTTCTTT
-,TRBV5-4,-,TRBJ1-4,CASSLGGNEKLFF,TGTGCCAGCAGCTTGGGAGGCAATGAAAAACTGTTTTTT
TRBD2,TRBV10-3,-,TRBJ2-1,CAIRGTRGSYNEQFF,TGTGCCATCAGGGGGACTAGAGGCTCCTACAATGAGCAGTTCTTC
-,TRBV13,-,TRBJ1-1,CASSLDTNTEAFF,TGTGCCAGCAGCTTGGACACTAACACTGAAGCTTTCTTT
TRBD2,TRBV2,-,TRBJ2-7,CASRRTSGGGRFGYEQYF,TGTGCCAGCAGGAGGACTAGCGGGGGGGGACGGTTTGGTTACGAGCAGTACTTC
-,TRBV9,-,TRBJ1-2,CASSLSHRDNYGYTF,TGTGCCAGCAGCCTTTCTCACAGGGATAACTATGGCTACACCTTC
-,TRBV20-1,-,TRBJ2-7,CSASQGTYEQYF,TGCAGTGCTAGTCAGGGGACGTACGAGCAGTACTTC
-,TRBV20-1,-,TRBJ2-7,CSASRRERIEQYF,TGCAGTGCTAGTAGGCGGGAAAGGATCGAGCAGTACTTC
TRBD2,TRBV10-3,-,TRBJ2-5,CAIGTSGGVGETQYF,TGTGCCATCGGGACTAGCGGGGGGGTCGGAGAGACCCAGTACTTC
TRBD1,TRBV6-5,once,TRBJ1-5,CASSDGTGDSQPQHF,TGTGCCAGCAGCGACGGGACAGGGGATAGCCAGCCCCAGCATTTT
-,TRBV19,-,TRBJ1-5,CASSLLLRGDQPQHF,TGTGCCAGTAGCCTATTATTAAGGGGCGATCAGCCCCAGCATTTT
TRBD1,TRBV30,-,TRBJ1-2,CACQGGASGYTF,TGTGCCTGCCAAGGGGGCGCGTCAGGCTACACCTTC
-,TRBV1,-,TRBJ1-2,CTSSQCDTANNYGYTF,TGCACCAGCAGCCAGTGTGACACAGCTAATAACTATGGCTACACCTTC
-,TRBV9,-,TRBJ2-5,CASSVVGDWETQYF,TGTGCCAGCAGCGTAGTGGGAGATTGGGAGACCCAGTACTTC
-,TRBV27,-,TRBJ1-5,CASSTGIRDQPQHF,TGTGCCAGCAGTACAGGGATTCGGGATCAGCCCCAGCATTTT
-,TRBV6-5,-,TRBJ2-1,CASSFLGRGAYNEQFF,TGTGCCAGCAGTTTTCTAGGGCGCGGGGCCTACAATGAGCAGTTCTTC
TRBD1,TRBV2,-,TRBJ1-3,CASSGDRTGTGNTIYF,TGTGCCAGCAGTGGGGACCGGACAGGGACTGGAAACACCATATATTTT
-,TRBV11-1,-,TRBJ1-1,CASSSYNTEAFF,TGTGCCAGCAGCTCCTATAACACTGAAGCTTTCTTT
-,TRBV14,-,TRBJ1-1,CASSQGWGAEAFF,TGTGCCAGCAGCCAAGGCTGGGGGGCTGAAGCTTTCTTT
-,TRBV2,-,TRBJ1-3,CASSEMRSGNTIYF,TGTGCCAGCAGTGAGATGCGCTCTGGAAACACCATATATTTT
-,TRBV19,-,TRBJ1-2,CASSPGREYGYTF,TGTGCCAGTAGTCCAGGACGGGAATATGGCTACACCTTC
-,TRBV7-9,-,TRBJ1-5,CASGGPGGNQPQHF,TGTGCCAGCGGAGGTCCGGGGGGCAATCAGCCCCAGCATTTT
-,TRBV27,-,TRBJ1-3,CASRSPGTSDTIYF,TGTGCCAGCAGATCTCCGGGGACATCGGACACCATATATTTT
-,TRBV7-9,-,TRBJ2-2,CASSLVTGGNTGELFF,TGTGCCAGCAGCTTAGTAACAGGCGGAAACACCGGGGAGCTGTTTTTT